This T cell receptor beta chain was recovered during a study of blood T cell repertoires in COVID-19 (dated by TCRdb to the early 2020s). Some background on the complete study: Collaborator samples came from the United States, Italy and Spain and covered acute and convalescent phases of COVID-19. The dataset comprised deeply sampled blood TCRbeta repertoires from subjects exposed to, actively infected with, or recovered from COVID-19. The samples were drawn from two sources: the first 160 participants of the ongoing ImmuneRACE study, and 1,254 subjects contributed by 6 global collaborators. A freely available public database, intended as a resource for researchers studying the immune response to SARS-CoV-2, is where the repertoires were released. Where available, HLA class I and class II types were obtained from metadata supplied by the sample provider rather than from assay-based typing. The sample metadata nearly always contained a de-identified subject ID, COVID-19 status, age in years and sex. The prospective study material was composed of cDNA or gDNA derived from T cells, B-cell-depleted T cells, or PBMCs. Findings and caveats that apply to the study as a whole: The quantity of clinical and demographic metadata differed by source and by participant and was supplied without curation.

Each collaborating institution followed its own protocols to collect whole blood in K2EDTA tubes. For TCRbeta analysis, collaborators shipped samples in one of three forms: frozen whole blood, isolated PBMCs, or DNA extracted from either of those sample types. On this clone: This clone's antigen is unknown. Base qualities are not at hand, and no much larger clone is one base apart.

Taken from the germline V gene, the CDR1 and CDR2 loops are SQVTM and ANQGSEA. The CDR3 holds 13 amino acids from the cysteine to the phenylalanine. The retained sequence is limited to the CDR3, 39 bases, with the frame set at the first base. V has 4 bases trimmed and J has 4 bases trimmed; junction bases matching no gene number 2. TCRbeta CDR3 regions were amplified from genomic DNA by means of the immunoSEQ Assay, a bias-controlled multiplex PCR. Turning to the authors' computational methods: The number of nucleated cells in each sample was estimated by amplification of reference gene primers within the assay. To quantify the absolute abundance of each unique TCRbeta CDR3 rearrangement, sequence reads were collapsed and filtered. For each sample, productive Simpson clonality was calculated as the square root of Simpson's diversity index across productive rearrangements. TCRdb re-hosts the immuneACCESS table, in-frame sequences only. Its copies lack some clones; in the studies checked, an unresolved V gene accounts for under half of them, and the cause for the rest is not known. The V and J calls and clone size are taken from that table; D and trimming were inferred from the DNA. The sample includes approximately 120,000 clones, with roughly 90% observed a single time. The biggest ten clones account for roughly 1.1% of the sample.

The receptor chain draws on TRBV29-1 and TRBJ1-5; TRBD1 lines up with 9 middle nucleotides. The TCR originated in an elderly woman with acute or convalescent COVID-19. Sequencing input: peripheral blood. The CDR3 sequence is CSVGGTGNQPQHF. Read as DNA, the sequence is TGCAGCGTTGGGGGGACAGGGAATCAGCCCCAGCATTTT.